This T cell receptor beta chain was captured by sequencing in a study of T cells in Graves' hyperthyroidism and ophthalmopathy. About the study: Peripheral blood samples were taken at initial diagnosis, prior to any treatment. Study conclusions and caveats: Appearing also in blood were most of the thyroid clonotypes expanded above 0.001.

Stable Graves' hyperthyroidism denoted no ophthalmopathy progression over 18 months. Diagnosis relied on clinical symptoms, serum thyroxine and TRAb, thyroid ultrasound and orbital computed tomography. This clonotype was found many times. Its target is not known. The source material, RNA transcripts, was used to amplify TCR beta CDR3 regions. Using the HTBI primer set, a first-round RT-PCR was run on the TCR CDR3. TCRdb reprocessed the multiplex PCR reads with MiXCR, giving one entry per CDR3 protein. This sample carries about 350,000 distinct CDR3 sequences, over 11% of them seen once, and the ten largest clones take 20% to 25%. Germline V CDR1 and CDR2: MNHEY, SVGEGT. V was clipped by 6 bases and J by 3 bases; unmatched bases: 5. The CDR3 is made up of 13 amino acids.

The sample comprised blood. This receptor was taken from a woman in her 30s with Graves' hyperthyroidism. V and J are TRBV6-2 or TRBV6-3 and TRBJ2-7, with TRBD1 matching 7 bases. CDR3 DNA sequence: TGTGCCAGCAGCCCCGACAGGGACTACGAGCAGTACTTC. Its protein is CASSPDRDYEQYF.